The clone carrying this TCR beta chain was seen ten or more times. What it recognizes is unknown. The CDR3 is 13 amino acids. From germline, CDR1 is SGHDT and CDR2 YYEEEE. The V and J ends lost 0 bases and 15 bases respectively, with 13 bases between them. Individually, cDNA molecules had unique molecular identifiers attached to them. TCRdb reprocessed the 5' RACE reads via MiXCR and lists one record per CDR3 protein. Of 30,000 or so distinct CDR3 sequences in the sample, approximately 5% were seen once. The sample belongs to a study of early T cells in non-severe SARS-CoV-2 infection. As for the study in general: From unsorted whole blood, bulk RNA was sequenced, and the chains remained unpaired.

Broader study findings: VDJdb matches were skewed toward anti-spike CD8 T cell responses.

This chain links TRBV5-6 with TRBJ1-6; D gene ambiguous. Sequencing used whole blood. The sequence derives from an adult who was a healthcare worker with PCR-confirmed SARS-CoV-2 infection or an uninfected control (not recorded which). The CDR3 spells CASSLGRSKGLHF. The DNA of the CDR3 is TGTGCCAGCAGCTTGGGTCGGTCTAAAGGCCTCCACTTT.